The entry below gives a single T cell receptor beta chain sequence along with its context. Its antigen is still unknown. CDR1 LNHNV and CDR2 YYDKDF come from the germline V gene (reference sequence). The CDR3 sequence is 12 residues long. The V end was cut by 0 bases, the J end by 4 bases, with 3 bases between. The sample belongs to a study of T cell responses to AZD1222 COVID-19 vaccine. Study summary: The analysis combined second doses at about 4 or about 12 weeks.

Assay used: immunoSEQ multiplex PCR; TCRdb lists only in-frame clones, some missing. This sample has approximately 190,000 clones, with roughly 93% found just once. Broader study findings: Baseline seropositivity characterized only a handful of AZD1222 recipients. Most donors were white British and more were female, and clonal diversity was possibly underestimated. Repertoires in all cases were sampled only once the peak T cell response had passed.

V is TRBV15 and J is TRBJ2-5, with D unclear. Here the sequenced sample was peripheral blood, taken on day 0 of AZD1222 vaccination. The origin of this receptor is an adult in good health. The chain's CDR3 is CATSREGETQYF. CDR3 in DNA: TGTGCCACCAGCAGAGAGGGAGAGACCCAGTACTTC.